Listed here are 9 T cell receptor beta chains from one sample, sequenced in a study of cytomegalovirus exposure and HLA in healthy donors. In the PCR, 60 Vbeta and 13 Jbeta primers were used. Libraries were prepared by immunoSEQ multiplex PCR; TCRdb keeps only in-frame clonotypes and omits some of them. The data contain over 100,000 clones, 80% to 90% of them seen just once; the ten biggest clones take up less than 5.5%. Sequencing used PBMCs. Receptors originate from a woman aged 25 to 39 in good health and CMV-seronegative.

This chain links TRBV7-9 with TRBJ2-1, with 10 bases matching TRBD2. The CDR3 contains 18 residues. Germline loops: CDR1 SEHNR, CDR2 FQNEAQ (reference sequence). J lost 4 bases, V lost 4 bases, and 13 bases had no gene match. DNA for the CDR3: TGTGCCAGCAGCTCCCAGGGACTAGCGATTGGGGGGTACAATGAGCAGTTCTTC. Its translation: CASSSQGLAIGGYNEQFF. Filled out from reference TRBV7-9 and TRBJ2-1, the complete variable domain reads DTGVSQNPRHKITKRGQNVTFRCDPISEHNRLYWYRQTLGQGPEFLTYFQNEAQLEKSRLLSDRFSAERPKGSFSTLEIQRTEQGDSAMYLCASSSQGLAIGGYNEQFFGPGTRLTVL.

The chain recombines TRBV5-1 with TRBJ2-7; possible D gene TRBD1, 5 bases. Germline V lookup: CDR1 SGHRS, CDR2 YFSETQ. V lost 2 bases and J lost 0, with 9 bases in between. This CDR3 is 14 amino acids long. The chain's CDR3 is CASSFPGHSYEQYF. CDR3 sequence (DNA): TGCGCCAGCAGCTTCCCAGGGCACTCCTACGAGCAGTACTTC.

The chain joins TRBV9 to TRBJ1-1; 8 positions match TRBD1. Trimming removed 3 bases from V and 5 bases from J; junction bases left unmatched: 3. Germline V lookup: CDR1 SGDLS, CDR2 YYNGEE. The CDR3 is made up of 13 amino acids. The CDR3 sequence: CASSGDRGTEAFF. The DNA of the CDR3 is TGTGCCAGCAGCGGCGACAGGGGAACTGAAGCTTTCTTT.

As regards this clone: Other DNA variants within this sample encode the same CDR3. The CDR3 here is CASSLAGTGEETQYF. DNA for the CDR3: TGCGCCAGCAGCTTGGCCGGGACGGGAGAAGAGACCCAGTACTTC. The chain employs TRBV5-1 and TRBJ2-5; perhaps TRBD2 as D (6 bases). Trimming removed 0 bases from V and 3 bases from J, with 12 bases in between. The germline V gene has CDR1 SGHRS and CDR2 YFSETQ. The CDR3 totals 15 residues. Using reference TRBV5-1 and TRBJ2-5 for the parts outside the CDR3, the full variable domain is KAGVTQTPRYLIKTRGQQVTLSCSPISGHRSVSWYQQTPGQGLQFLFEYFSETQRNKGNFPGRFSGRQFSNSRSEMNVSTLELGDSALYLCASSLAGTGEETQYFGPGTRLLVL.

V and J are TRBV10-3 and TRBJ2-5; 7 bases are shared with TRBD1. The DNA end favors TRBJ2-7, so the J call may be wrong. This CDR3 spans 16 amino acids. CDR1 ENHRY and CDR2 SYGVKD come from the germline V gene. The CDR3 here is CAISEAPGQSTDEQYF. The CDR3 DNA follows: TGTGCCATCAGTGAGGCCCCGGGACAGTCCACGGACGAGCAGTACTTC.

The rearrangement joins TRBV7-9 to TRBJ2-6; D uncertain. Between the trimmed V and J ends, which lost 5 bases and 0 bases, there was a span of 11 bases. CDR3 size: 16 residues. Looked up from germline, CDR1 is SEHNR and CDR2 is FQNEAQ (reference sequence). The CDR3 sequence: CASSPLTDSGANVLTF. The CDR3 region has the DNA TGTGCCAGCAGCCCGCTAACTGACTCTGGGGCCAACGTCCTGACTTTC.

This rearrangement joins TRBV9 to TRBJ2-3, with D perhaps TRBD1 (6 bases). From germline, CDR1 is SGDLS and CDR2 YYNGEE. This CDR3 has 14 amino acids. V lost 3 bases and J 5 bases, leaving 13 bases between the germline ends. CDR3 nucleotide sequence: TGTGCCAGCAGCGCCAGGGGTGCGAGAGATACGCAGTATTTT. Translation: CASSARGARDTQYF.

V and J are TRBV25-1 and TRBJ2-3, with D hard to call. The CDR3 runs 11 residues. V was clipped by 5 bases and J by 2 bases, with 2 bases between them. CDR1 and CDR2 from the germline V gene are MGHDK and SYGVNS. The CDR3 DNA is TGTGCCAGCAGTCACACAGATACGCAGTATTTT. Translated, it gives CASSHTDTQYF.

This clone was counted a single time. Other nucleotide sequences in the sample specify the same CDR3. The DNA of the CDR3 is TGTGCCAGCACTAGCGGGAGGGGAAAGTACTTC. Translated: CASTSGRGKYF. V gene TRBV6-6 combines with J gene TRBJ2-7; 12 nucleotides align to TRBD2. In germline, CDR1 is MNHNY, CDR2 SVGAGI (reference sequence). V was clipped by 7 bases and J by 11 bases; unmatched bases: 3. CDR3 length equals 11 residues.